Below, 3 T cell receptor beta chains from the same sample are listed, as sequenced in a study of human T cells and chemical hapten exposure (dated by TCRdb to the early 2020s). Library preparation used RACE. The instrument was a NextSeq 500. TCRdb redid the processing of the public reads, applying fastp at Q25 and MiXCR, and retained in-frame beta chains. Rows are combined by CDR3 protein, so each entry shows the most common genes and DNA. The sample table lists 200,000 to 300,000 distinct CDR3 sequences, about 8.1% of them with a count of one. The ten largest clones add up to around 2.5% of the sample. This sample's time point label indicates: pre-sensitization, week 0. This specimen's treatment or condition label, per the study, means: therapeutic diphenylcyclopropenone sensitization with weekly scalp DPC. Sequences were derived from whole blood, sampled in connection with sensitization to the hapten diphenylcyclopropenone (DPC). These receptors all stem from a middle-aged woman with alopecia areata. Some clones in this sample may be carry-over from other donors' samples.

This clonotype was seen at least ten times. The chain couples TRBV5-1 to TRBJ1-1; D is uncertain. The germline V gene encodes CDR1 SGHRS and CDR2 YFSETQ. The CDR3 is 14 amino acids. Trimming cost V 0 bases and J 11 bases, with 17 bases left between them. The CDR3 DNA reads TGCGCCAGCAGCTTGGGACCGACGATTCAAGACGCTTTCTTT. It encodes CASSLGPTIQDAFF.

This clonotype was detected ten times or more. The chain links TRBV20-1 to TRBJ2-1, with 10 bases aligning to TRBD2. Germline CDR1 is DFQATT and CDR2 is SNEGSKA (reference sequence). CDR3 length: 17 amino acids. Germline trimming cut 1 base from V and 2 bases from J; bases unmatched to any gene: 8. CDR3 amino acids: CSARALNSGGTYNEQFF. The CDR3 region has the DNA TGCAGTGCTAGAGCCCTTAATAGCGGGGGGACCTACAATGAGCAGTTCTTC.

This clonotype occurred a few times. The chain combines TRBV6-5 with TRBJ2-4; a possible D gene is TRBD1 (5 bases). The V gene lost 2 bases and the J gene lost 5 bases, with 19 bases spanning the gap. CDR3 length equals 17 residues. Germline lookup yields CDR1 MNHEY and CDR2 SVGAGI. In DNA form, the CDR3 reads TGTGCCAGCAGTTACAATCTTGGTACTGGGGCCCAAAACATTCAGTACTTC. Its translation is CASSYNLGTGAQNIQYF.